This paragraph reports one T cell receptor beta chain. Authors' methods: ImmunoSEQ junction-only sequences lacked quality scores, so their filtering differed. Clones were read by immunoSEQ multiplex PCR, and TCRdb kept only the in-frame ones, dropping some. Clone size and the V and J calls come from that table; the DNA yielded D and trimming. Of about a million clones listed, under 80% are singletons. This entry comes from a study of shared clonotypes between healthy human individuals. The V gene's germline CDR1 is DFQATT and CDR2 SNEGSKA (reference sequence). The CDR3 runs to 11 residues. Trimming removed 5 bases from V and 4 bases from J, with 9 bases in between. From CD4+ cells came CD45RA+ naive and CD45RA-negative memory subsets.

The chain links TRBV20-1 to TRBJ2-7; D possibly corresponds to TRBD1 (6 bases). Sequencing input: memory CD4+ T cells sorted from blood. Noted subset: CD45RA-negative fraction. The clonotype was recovered from a man younger than 30 in good health. The CDR3: CSAQQGYEQYF. The CDR3 nucleotides are TGCAGTGCTCAACAGGGTTACGAGCAGTACTTC.